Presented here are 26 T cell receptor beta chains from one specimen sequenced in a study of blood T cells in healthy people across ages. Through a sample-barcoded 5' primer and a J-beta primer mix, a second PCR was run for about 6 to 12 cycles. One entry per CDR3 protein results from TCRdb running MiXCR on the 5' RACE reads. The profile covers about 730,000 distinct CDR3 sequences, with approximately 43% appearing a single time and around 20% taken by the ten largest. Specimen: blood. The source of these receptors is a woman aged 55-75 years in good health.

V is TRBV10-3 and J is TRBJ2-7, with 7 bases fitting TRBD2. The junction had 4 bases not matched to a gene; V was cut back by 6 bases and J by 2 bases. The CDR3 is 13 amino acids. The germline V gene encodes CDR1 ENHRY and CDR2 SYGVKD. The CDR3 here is CAIRAGLAYEQYF. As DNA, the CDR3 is TGTGCCATCAGAGCGGGACTGGCCTACGAGCAGTACTTC.

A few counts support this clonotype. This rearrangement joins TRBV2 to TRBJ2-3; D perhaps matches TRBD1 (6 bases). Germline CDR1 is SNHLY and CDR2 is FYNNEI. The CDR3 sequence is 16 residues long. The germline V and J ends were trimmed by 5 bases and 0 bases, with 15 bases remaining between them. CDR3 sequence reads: CASSSRDTLSTDTQYF. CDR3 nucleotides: TGTGCCAGCAGTTCCCGGGACACTCTCAGCACAGATACGCAGTATTTT.

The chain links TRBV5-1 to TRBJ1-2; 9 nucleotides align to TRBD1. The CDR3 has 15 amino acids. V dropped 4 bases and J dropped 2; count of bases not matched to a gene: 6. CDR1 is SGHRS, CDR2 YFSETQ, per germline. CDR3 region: CASSPAGQGNYGYTF. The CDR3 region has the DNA TGCGCCAGCAGCCCTGCCGGACAGGGGAACTATGGCTACACCTTC.

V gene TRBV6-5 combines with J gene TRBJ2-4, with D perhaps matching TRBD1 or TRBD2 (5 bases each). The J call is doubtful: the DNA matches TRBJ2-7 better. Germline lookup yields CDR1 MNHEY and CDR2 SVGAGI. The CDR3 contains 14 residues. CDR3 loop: CASSIRDGAYEQYF. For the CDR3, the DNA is TGTGCCAGCAGTATCCGGGACGGAGCCTACGAGCAGTACTTC.

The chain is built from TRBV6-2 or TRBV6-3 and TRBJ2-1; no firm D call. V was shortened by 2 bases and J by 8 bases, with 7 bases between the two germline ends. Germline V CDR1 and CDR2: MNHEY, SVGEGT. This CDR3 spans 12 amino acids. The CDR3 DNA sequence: TGTGCCAGCAGTTACCCAAACTATGAGCAGTTCTTC. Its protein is CASSYPNYEQFF.

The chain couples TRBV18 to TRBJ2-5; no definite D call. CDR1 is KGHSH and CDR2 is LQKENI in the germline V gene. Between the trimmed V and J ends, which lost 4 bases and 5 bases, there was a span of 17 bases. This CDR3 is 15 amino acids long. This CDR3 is CASSLTLGIGETQYF. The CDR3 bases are TGTGCCAGCTCACTAACCCTGGGGATCGGGGAGACCCAGTACTTC.

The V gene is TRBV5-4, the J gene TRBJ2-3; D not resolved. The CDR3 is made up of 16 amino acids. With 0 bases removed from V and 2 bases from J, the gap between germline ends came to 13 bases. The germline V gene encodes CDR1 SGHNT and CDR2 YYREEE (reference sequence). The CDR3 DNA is TGTGCCAGCAGCTTGGCAGGCGCGCAAAACACAGATACGCAGTATTTT. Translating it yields CASSLAGAQNTDTQYF.

This CDR3 is CASQDRDYNEQFF. The CDR3 coding sequence is TGTGCCAGTCAAGACAGGGACTACAATGAGCAGTTCTTC. V usage is TRBV2 and J usage is TRBJ2-1; 7 bases map to TRBD1. With 9 bases clipped from V and 3 bases from J, the junction kept 5 bases outside the gene matches. Germline CDR1 reads SNHLY; CDR2 reads FYNNEI. The length of the CDR3 is 13 residues.

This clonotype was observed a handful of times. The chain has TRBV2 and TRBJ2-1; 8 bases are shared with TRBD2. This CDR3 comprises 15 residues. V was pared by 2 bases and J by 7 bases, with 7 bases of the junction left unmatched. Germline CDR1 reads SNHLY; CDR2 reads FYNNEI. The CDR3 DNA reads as TGTGCCAGCAGTGAATCCAGCGGGAGTATAAATGAGCAGTTCTTC. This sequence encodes CASSESSGSINEQFF.

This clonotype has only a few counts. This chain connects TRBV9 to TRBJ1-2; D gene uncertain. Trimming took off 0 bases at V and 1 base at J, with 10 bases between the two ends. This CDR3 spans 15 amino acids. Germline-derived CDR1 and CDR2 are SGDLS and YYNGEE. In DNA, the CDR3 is TGTGCCAGCAGCGTAGCACCTACAGTTAACTATGGCTACACCTTC. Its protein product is CASSVAPTVNYGYTF.

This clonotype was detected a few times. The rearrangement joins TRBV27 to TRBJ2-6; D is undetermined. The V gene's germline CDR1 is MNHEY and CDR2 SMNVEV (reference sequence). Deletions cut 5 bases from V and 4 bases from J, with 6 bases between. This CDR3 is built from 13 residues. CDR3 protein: CASSNPGANVLTF. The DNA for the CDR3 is TGTGCCAGCAGTAACCCGGGGGCCAACGTCCTGACTTTC.

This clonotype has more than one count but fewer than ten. CDR3 nucleotide sequence: TGTGCCAGTAGTATGTTCGAGCAGGCCTACGAGCAGTACTTC. Amino acids: CASSMFEQAYEQYF. The chain uses TRBV19 and TRBJ2-7; D is undetermined. The V end lost 3 bases, the J end lost 2 bases, and 11 bases lay between the germline ends. CDR1 LNHDA and CDR2 SQIVND come from the germline V gene (reference sequence). The CDR3 totals 14 residues.

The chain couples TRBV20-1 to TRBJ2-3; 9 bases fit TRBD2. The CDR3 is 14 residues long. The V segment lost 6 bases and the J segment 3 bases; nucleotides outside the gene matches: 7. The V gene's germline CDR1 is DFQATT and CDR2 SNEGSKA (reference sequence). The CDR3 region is CSAIAGAPTDTQYF. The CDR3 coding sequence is TGCAGTGCAATAGCGGGGGCCCCTACAGATACGCAGTATTTT.

This CDR3 reads CASSQGVDTSYEQYF. The CDR3 region has the DNA TGTGCCAGCAGCCAAGGAGTCGACACCTCCTACGAGCAGTACTTC. The chain uses TRBV3-1 and TRBJ2-7; D call uncertain. The germline gives CDR1 LGHDT, CDR2 YNNKEL (reference sequence). Trimming pared 1 base from V and 0 bases from J, leaving 10 bases between. The CDR3 is made up of 15 amino acids.

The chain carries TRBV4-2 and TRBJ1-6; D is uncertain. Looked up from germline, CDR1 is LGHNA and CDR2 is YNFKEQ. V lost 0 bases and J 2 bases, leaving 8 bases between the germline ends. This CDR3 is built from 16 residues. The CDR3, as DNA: TGTGCCAGCAGCCAAGATGGCAGTGCCTATAATTCACCCCTCCACTTT. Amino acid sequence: CASSQDGSAYNSPLHF.

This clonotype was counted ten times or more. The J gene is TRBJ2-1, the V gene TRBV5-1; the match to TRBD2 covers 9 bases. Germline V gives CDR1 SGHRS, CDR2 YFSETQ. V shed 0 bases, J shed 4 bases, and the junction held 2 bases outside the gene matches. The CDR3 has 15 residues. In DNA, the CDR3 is TGCGCCAGCAGCTTGGATGGACTAGCGTACAATGAGCAGTTCTTC. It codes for CASSLDGLAYNEQFF. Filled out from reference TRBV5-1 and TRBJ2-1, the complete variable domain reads KAGVTQTPRYLIKTRGQQVTLSCSPISGHRSVSWYQQTPGQGLQFLFEYFSETQRNKGNFPGRFSGRQFSNSRSEMNVSTLELGDSALYLCASSLDGLAYNEQFFGPGTRLTVL.

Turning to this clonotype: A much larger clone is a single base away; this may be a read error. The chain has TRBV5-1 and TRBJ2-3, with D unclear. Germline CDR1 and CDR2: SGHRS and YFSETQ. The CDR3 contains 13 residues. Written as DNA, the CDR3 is TGCGCCAGCAGCCTGACATACACAGATGCGCAGTATTTT. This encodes CASSLTYTDAQYF.

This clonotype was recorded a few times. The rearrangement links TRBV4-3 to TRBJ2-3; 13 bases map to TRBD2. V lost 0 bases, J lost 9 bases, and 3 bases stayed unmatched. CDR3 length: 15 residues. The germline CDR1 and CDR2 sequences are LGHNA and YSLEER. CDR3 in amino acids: CASSQDQGLAGTQYF. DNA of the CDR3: TGCGCCAGCAGCCAAGATCAGGGACTAGCGGGGACGCAGTATTTT.

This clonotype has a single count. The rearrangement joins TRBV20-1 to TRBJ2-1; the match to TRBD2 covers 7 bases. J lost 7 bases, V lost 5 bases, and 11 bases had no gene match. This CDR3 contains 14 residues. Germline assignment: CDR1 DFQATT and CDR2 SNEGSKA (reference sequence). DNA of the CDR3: TGCAGTGCTCCTAAGAGCGGGAAAAGGAATGAGCAGTTCTTC. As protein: CSAPKSGKRNEQFF.

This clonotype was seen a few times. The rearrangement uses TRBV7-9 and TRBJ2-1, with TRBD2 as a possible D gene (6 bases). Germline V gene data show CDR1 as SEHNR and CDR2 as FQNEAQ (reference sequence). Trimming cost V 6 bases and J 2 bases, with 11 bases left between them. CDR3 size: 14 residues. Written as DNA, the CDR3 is TGTGCCAGCAGGGGAGGTAGCCCCTACAATGAGCAGTTCTTC. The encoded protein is CASRGGSPYNEQFF.

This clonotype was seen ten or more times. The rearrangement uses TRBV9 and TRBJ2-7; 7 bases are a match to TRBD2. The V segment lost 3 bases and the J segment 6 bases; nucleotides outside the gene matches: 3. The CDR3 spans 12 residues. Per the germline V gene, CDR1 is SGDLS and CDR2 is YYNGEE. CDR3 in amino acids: CASSGTRSEQYF. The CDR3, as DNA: TGTGCCAGCAGCGGGACTAGAAGCGAGCAGTACTTC.

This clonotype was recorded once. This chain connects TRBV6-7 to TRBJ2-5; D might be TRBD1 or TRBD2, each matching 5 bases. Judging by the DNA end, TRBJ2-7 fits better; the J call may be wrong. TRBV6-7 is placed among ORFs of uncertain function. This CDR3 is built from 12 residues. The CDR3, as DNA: TGTGCCGGCCCCTTTGAGGGGTTCGAGCAGTACTTC. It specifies CAGPFEGFEQYF.

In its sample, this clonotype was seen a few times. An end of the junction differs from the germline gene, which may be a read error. The CDR3 DNA sequence: TGTGCCAGCAACCCCGGGACATTTAGCACGGATACGCAGTATTTT. Translating gives CASNPGTFSTDTQYF. The rearrangement joins TRBV7-9 to TRBJ2-3; D is perhaps TRBD1 (6 bases). Germline values: CDR1 SEHNR, CDR2 FQNEAQ (reference sequence). This CDR3 comprises 15 residues.

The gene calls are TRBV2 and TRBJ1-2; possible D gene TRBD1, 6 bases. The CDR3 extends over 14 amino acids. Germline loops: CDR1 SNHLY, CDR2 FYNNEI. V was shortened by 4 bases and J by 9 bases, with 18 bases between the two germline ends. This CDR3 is CASSGDNSLESYTF. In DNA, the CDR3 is TGTGCCAGCAGTGGGGACAATTCCCTAGAGAGCTACACCTTC.

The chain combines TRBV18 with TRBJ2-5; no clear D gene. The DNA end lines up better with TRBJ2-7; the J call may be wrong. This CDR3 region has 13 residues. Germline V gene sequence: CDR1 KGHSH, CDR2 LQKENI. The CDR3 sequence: CASSPQSEYEQYF. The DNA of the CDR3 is TGTGCCAGCTCACCACAAAGCGAGTACGAGCAGTACTTC.

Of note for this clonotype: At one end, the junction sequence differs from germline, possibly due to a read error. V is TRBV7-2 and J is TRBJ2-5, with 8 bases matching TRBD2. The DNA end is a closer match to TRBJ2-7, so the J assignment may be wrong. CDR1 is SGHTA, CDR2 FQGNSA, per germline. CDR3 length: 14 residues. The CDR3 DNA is TGCGCCAGCAGCTTAGGCGGGGGGTGCGACGAGCAGTACTTC. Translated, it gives CASSLGGGCDEQYF.